The 16 T cell receptor beta chains listed next were all sequenced from one sample in a study of patients and donors after allogeneic stem cell transplantation (dated by TCRdb to 2019 to 2021). Library preparation was by RT-PCR. The instrument was a NextSeq 550. The public reads were run again by TCRdb, first through fastp at Q25 and then through MiXCR, and only productive beta chains were kept. CDR3 protein sequences are deduplicated, and each keeps its most common genes and DNA. This sample lists over 150,000 distinct CDR3 sequences; approximately 31% were detected once. Of the sample, about 3.3% is held by the ten largest clones. Sequencing input: blood, either unsorted or a sorted T cell fraction (not recorded which). The origin of the receptors is a human donor who was either an allogeneic HSCT recipient or a stem cell or donor lymphocyte infusion donor (not recorded which). It is not recorded whose cells these are; they may come from a transplant donor.

This clonotype was observed a handful of times. The chain couples TRBV5-6 to TRBJ1-5; the D gene is possibly TRBD1 (6 bases). Germline CDR1 SGHDT, CDR2 YYEEEE. There are 17 residues in the CDR3. V lost 5 bases and J 2 bases, leaving 20 bases between the germline ends. Here the CDR3 reads CASSLGGTRGGNQPQHF. In nucleotides, the CDR3 is TGTGCCAGCAGTCTTGGAGGGACACGGGGGGGCAATCAGCCCCAGCATTTT.

This clonotype has a handful of counts. The chain is built from TRBV7-9 and TRBJ2-5; D uncertain. Germline CDR1 is SEHNR and CDR2 is FQNEAQ (reference sequence). This CDR3 has 14 amino acids. V was cut by 5 bases and J by 3 bases, with 13 bases left in between. CDR3 residues: CASSHPGLEETQYF. CDR3 sequence (DNA): TGTGCCAGCAGCCACCCCGGCCTGGAAGAGACCCAGTACTTC.

The table lists this clonotype with many counts. The rearrangement joins TRBV6-6 to TRBJ1-2; maybe TRBD1 (5 bases). Looked up from germline, CDR1 is MNHNY and CDR2 is SVGAGI (reference sequence). The CDR3 length is 16 residues. Trimming pared 2 bases from V and 4 bases from J, leaving 17 bases between. This chain's CDR3 is CASSYVVRRGGYGYTF. The CDR3 DNA is TGTGCCAGCAGTTACGTGGTTCGTAGGGGAGGCTATGGCTACACCTTC.

The rearrangement links TRBV6-5 to TRBJ2-5; D unclear. The CDR3 runs 15 residues. Germline CDR1 MNHEY, CDR2 SVGAGI. V shed 2 bases and J shed 5 bases, with 15 bases lying between them. CDR3 protein: CASSYRGKGWETQYF. For the CDR3, the DNA is TGTGCCAGCAGTTACCGAGGCAAAGGATGGGAGACCCAGTACTTC.

In its sample, this clonotype is medium-sized. The chain combines TRBV20-1 with TRBJ1-5; D call uncertain. Deletions cut 3 bases from V and 3 bases from J, with 9 bases between. The CDR3 has 13 amino acids. CDR1 and CDR2 (germline): DFQATT, SNEGSKA (reference sequence). CDR3 in amino acids: CSASVRINQPQHF. Here the CDR3 DNA reads TGCAGTGCTAGCGTTCGGATCAATCAGCCCCAGCATTTT.

The V call is TRBV29-1, the J call TRBJ2-1, with TRBD2 matching 12 bases. Germline V CDR1 and CDR2: SQVTM, ANQGSEA. The V and J ends lost 4 bases and 0 bases, in that order; junction bases with no gene match: 7. This CDR3 has 17 amino acids. Here the CDR3 reads CSVVGLAGGSSYNEQFF. The CDR3 DNA reads as TGCAGCGTTGTGGGACTAGCGGGTGGGAGCTCCTACAATGAGCAGTTCTTC.

The chain employs TRBV28 and TRBJ2-5; D unclear. Trimming pared 5 bases from V and 1 base from J, leaving 11 bases between. Germline loops: CDR1 MDHEN, CDR2 SYDVKM. The CDR3 has 14 amino acids. Here the CDR3 reads CASSPPDLQETQYF. The CDR3 region has the DNA TGTGCCAGCAGTCCCCCGGACCTCCAAGAGACCCAGTACTTC. Looking up the rest from reference TRBV28 and TRBJ2-5 gives the full variable domain: DVKVTQSSRYLVKRTGEKVFLECVQDMDHENMFWYRQDPGLGLRLIYFSYDVKMKEKGDIPEGYSVSREKKERFSLILESASTNQTSMYLCASSPPDLQETQYFGPGTRLLVL.

This clonotype was observed many times. The chain links TRBV5-1 to TRBJ2-1, with a weak D call TRBD2 (6 bases). This CDR3 contains 15 residues. V was shortened by 2 bases and J by 4 bases, with 13 bases between the two germline ends. Per the germline V gene, CDR1 is SGHRS and CDR2 is YFSETQ. Here the CDR3 reads CASSFDGRGYNEQFF. In DNA, the CDR3 is TGCGCCAGCAGCTTTGACGGGAGAGGGTACAATGAGCAGTTCTTC.

The V and J genes are TRBV9 and TRBJ2-1; 8 bases are shared with TRBD2. Germline CDR1 and CDR2: SGDLS and YYNGEE. Germline trimming cut 1 base from V and 4 bases from J; bases unmatched to any gene: 4. The CDR3 spans 15 residues. CDR3 protein: CASSVQAGVYNEQFF. Here the CDR3 DNA reads TGTGCCAGCAGCGTACAAGCGGGAGTTTACAATGAGCAGTTCTTC.

The sample holds a few counts of this clonotype. The chain is built from TRBV5-1 and TRBJ2-7; D is perhaps TRBD1 (5 bases). V was trimmed by 0 bases and J by 1 base, leaving 8 bases between them. Germline CDR1 and CDR2: SGHRS and YFSETQ. CDR3 length: 14 residues. The chain's CDR3 is CASSLGQYSYEQYF. CDR3 bases: TGCGCCAGCAGCTTGGGACAGTATTCCTACGAGCAGTACTTC. Filled out from reference TRBV5-1 and TRBJ2-7, the complete variable domain reads KAGVTQTPRYLIKTRGQQVTLSCSPISGHRSVSWYQQTPGQGLQFLFEYFSETQRNKGNFPGRFSGRQFSNSRSEMNVSTLELGDSALYLCASSLGQYSYEQYFGPGTRLTVT.

J is TRBJ2-1 and V is TRBV5-1, with 9 positions matching TRBD2. Trimming at V came to 3 bases and at J to 2 bases, leaving 6 bases not matched to a gene. This CDR3 is 16 amino acids long. Germline CDR1 is SGHRS and CDR2 is YFSETQ. CDR3: CASSSWASGAYNEQFF. The CDR3 DNA follows: TGCGCCAGCAGCTCCTGGGCTAGCGGGGCCTACAATGAGCAGTTCTTC.

This clonotype was seen only once. J is TRBJ2-1 and V is TRBV5-4; tentatively, D is TRBD1 or TRBD2 (5 bases each). Trimming cost V 2 bases and J 7 bases, with 16 bases left between them. The CDR3 is made up of 15 amino acids. Looked up from germline, CDR1 is SGHNT and CDR2 is YYREEE (reference sequence). The CDR3 loop reads CASSFAEVGLNEQFF. The DNA of the CDR3 is TGTGCCAGCAGCTTCGCGGAGGTGGGGCTAAATGAGCAGTTCTTC. Full variable domain (rest looked up from reference TRBV5-4 and TRBJ2-1): ETGVTQSPTHLIKTRGQQVTLRCSSQSGHNTVSWYQQALGQGPQFIFQYYREEENGRGNFPPRFSGLQFPNYSSELNVNALELDDSALYLCASSFAEVGLNEQFFGPGTRLTVL.

This clonotype was seen a handful of times. The chain combines TRBV4-1 with TRBJ1-1; D ambiguous. The CDR3 consists of 14 residues. Trimming cost V 1 base and J 4 bases, with 10 bases left between them. Germline CDR1 MGHRA, CDR2 YSYEKL. CDR3 nucleotides: TGCGCCAGCAGCCAAGGGGAGGGAGGCACTGAAGCTTTCTTT. Protein: CASSQGEGGTEAFF.

The J gene is TRBJ1-1, the V gene TRBV30; 9 bases are shared with TRBD1. There are 14 residues in the CDR3. CDR1 is GTSNPN, CDR2 SVGIG, per germline (reference sequence). With V trimmed by 7 bases and J by 4 bases, 10 bases remained unmatched. The CDR3 is CALNLRDRATEAFF. For the CDR3, the DNA is TGTGCCTTAAACCTCCGGGACAGGGCCACTGAAGCTTTCTTT.

The V call is TRBV4-3, the J call TRBJ2-3; TRBD2 matches 8 bases. Trimming took 3 bases from V and 1 from J; bases not matched to a gene: 3. Germline values: CDR1 LGHNA, CDR2 YSLEER. The CDR3 covers 15 residues. The CDR3 nucleotides are TGCGCCAGCAGCCACGGGGGGGGCCGCACAGATACGCAGTATTTT. It specifies CASSHGGGRTDTQYF.

This chain joins TRBV5-1 and TRBJ1-3; D gene ambiguous. CDR1 SGHRS and CDR2 YFSETQ come from the germline V gene. This CDR3 has 13 amino acids. V dropped 4 bases and J dropped 4 bases, with 9 bases sitting between them. The DNA of the CDR3 is TGCGCCAGCAGCGGAGGTGGGGGAAACACCATATATTTT. Its translation is CASSGGGGNTIYF. Full variable domain (rest looked up from reference TRBV5-1 and TRBJ1-3): KAGVTQTPRYLIKTRGQQVTLSCSPISGHRSVSWYQQTPGQGLQFLFEYFSETQRNKGNFPGRFSGRQFSNSRSEMNVSTLELGDSALYLCASSGGGGNTIYFGEGSWLTVV.